The clone carrying this T cell receptor beta chain was counted between two and nine times. Sequencing involved patients with CD8+CD57+ cell expansion previously shown by flow cytometry. The data belong to a study of CD8+CD57+ T cells in acquired aplastic anemia. It was genomic DNA that served as the template for profiling TCR beta VDJ and CDR3. TCRdb used MiXCR to reprocess the reads, holding one entry per CDR3 protein. Found here are 120,000 or so distinct CDR3 sequences, 45% to 60% of them singletons; the top ten hold around 27%. Germline loops: CDR1 SGHTA, CDR2 FQGTGA. The CDR3 totals 13 residues. V was cut by 3 bases and J by 3 bases, with 8 bases left in between.

This clonotype was sampled from a human donor with aplastic anemia. Sequencing was done on a sample of sorted CD4+, CD8+, or CD8+CD57+ T cells (not recorded which) from PBMCs. The V and J genes are TRBV7-3 and TRBJ1-2, with a tentative D call TRBD1 (5 bases). This CDR3 is CASSFGTDYGYTF. In DNA form, the CDR3 reads TGTGCCAGCAGCTTTGGGACCGACTATGGCTACACCTTC.